The source of this T cell receptor (beta chain) is a study of graft-versus-host responses after intestinal transplantation. Study findings and constraints: The study found high graft-versus-host to host-versus-graft clonal ratios in allografts of patients with graft-donor T cell macrochimerism. Marrow from the recipient contained GvH clones, some of which had appeared first in ileum or blood.

Germline V lookup: CDR1 LNHDA, CDR2 SQIVND (reference sequence). Germline trimming cut 5 bases from V and 2 bases from J; bases unmatched to any gene: 8. The CDR3 contains 15 residues. This table comes from immunoSEQ multiplex PCR, and its TCRdb copy is limited to in-frame clones, with some not included. The sample contains tens of thousands of clones, more than 85% of which appear only once. Worth noting for this clone: Antigen unknown.

The chain is built from TRBV19 and TRBJ2-7, with TRBD1 matching 8 bases. The specimen was unstimulated CD8+ T cells sorted from spleen or lymph node cells, collected before intestinal transplant. This TCR was sampled from a human donor who received an intestinal transplant. DNA for the CDR3: TGTGCCAGTAGTCCCGGGACAGGACCAACCTACGAGCAGTACTTC. This encodes CASSPGTGPTYEQYF. Variable domain in full (rest from reference TRBV19 and TRBJ2-7): DGGITQSPKYLFRKEGQNVTLSCEQNLNHDAMYWYRQDPGQGLRLIYYSQIVNDFQKGDIAEGYSVSREKKESFPLTVTSAQKNPTAFYLCASSPGTGPTYEQYFGPGTRLTVT.